Below are 15 T cell receptor beta chains sequenced from a single sample in a study of OX40 agonist ivuxolimab in advanced cancers. Libraries were prepared by immunoSEQ multiplex PCR; TCRdb keeps only in-frame clonotypes and omits some of them. The sample includes 65,000 to 95,000 clones, around 86% of them seen just once. The specimen was CD4+ or CD8+ T cells sorted from blood, collected in a trial of the OX40 agonist ivuxolimab. The receptors originated from an adult with an advanced solid tumor such as melanoma, head and neck, liver or kidney cancer.

The chain combines TRBV2 with TRBJ2-5; 10 nucleotides match TRBD1. Germline loops: CDR1 SNHLY, CDR2 FYNNEI. V was clipped by 6 bases and J by 3 bases; unmatched bases: 7. The CDR3 consists of 15 residues. CDR3 coding DNA: TGTGCCAGCAGGGAACGGACAGGGGGGGAAGAGACCCAGTACTTC. It encodes CASRERTGGEETQYF.

The chain carries TRBV5-1 and TRBJ2-3; perhaps TRBD2 as D (5 bases). This CDR3 has 15 residues. The germline V gene has CDR1 SGHRS and CDR2 YFSETQ. V was shortened by 4 bases and J by 2 bases, with 14 bases between the two germline ends. CDR3 protein: CASSPTLAHTDTQYF. As DNA, the CDR3 is TGCGCCAGCAGCCCGACTTTAGCGCACACAGATACGCAGTATTTT.

The CDR3 loop is CAAGQNYNSPLHF. Written as DNA, the CDR3 is TGTGCCGCCGGACAGAATTATAATTCACCCCTCCACTTT. The J gene is TRBJ1-6, the V gene TRBV6-1, with D tentatively TRBD1 (6 bases). CDR1 and CDR2 from the germline V gene are MNHNS and SASEGT. This CDR3 has 13 amino acids. V was trimmed by 11 bases and J by 4 bases, leaving 12 bases between them.

The chain employs TRBV7-2 and TRBJ2-5; D call uncertain. V lost 3 bases and J 1 base, leaving 3 bases between the germline ends. This CDR3 spans 12 amino acids. The germline V gene has CDR1 SGHTA and CDR2 FQGNSA. In nucleotides, the CDR3 is TGTGCCAGCAGCTTTAGCCAAGAGACCCAGTACTTC. It specifies CASSFSQETQYF. The whole variable domain, remainder taken from reference TRBV7-2 and TRBJ2-5, is GAGVSQSPSNKVTEKGKDVELRCDPISGHTALYWYRQSLGQGLEFLIYFQGNSAPDKSGLPSDRFSAERTGGSVSTLTIQRTQQEDSAVYLCASSFSQETQYFGPGTRLLVL.

The chain joins TRBV6-1 to TRBJ1-5; tentative D call: TRBD1 (5 bases). With 5 bases removed from V and 5 bases from J, the gap between germline ends came to 13 bases. Germline V CDR1 and CDR2: MNHNS, SASEGT. This CDR3 is built from 14 residues. In DNA, the CDR3 is TGTGCCAGCAGTTTGCGCCTAGGGGATCAGCCCCAGCATTTT. Protein: CASSLRLGDQPQHF.

The chain uses TRBV7-2 and TRBJ2-7, with 8 bases aligning to TRBD2. The CDR3 covers 14 residues. J was trimmed by 13 bases and V by 5 bases; bases with no gene match: 16. Germline V gives CDR1 SGHTA, CDR2 FQGNSA. The CDR3 sequence is CASSHPGGRREEYF. The CDR3 nucleotides are TGTGCCAGCAGCCACCCCGGGGGCAGGCGGGAGGAATACTTC.

The V call is TRBV27, the J call TRBJ1-5; a possible D gene is TRBD1 (6 bases). This CDR3 region has 16 residues. The V gene lost 2 bases and the J gene lost 2 bases, with 13 bases spanning the gap. Germline V CDR1 and CDR2: MNHEY, SMNVEV (reference sequence). CDR3 sequence (DNA): TGTGCCAGCAGTTTAGGGAGGGGGGCCGGCAATCAGCCCCAGCATTTT. Translation: CASSLGRGAGNQPQHF.

The chain employs TRBV30 and TRBJ2-2; D is uncertain. The germline gives CDR1 GTSNPN, CDR2 SVGIG (reference sequence). V was pared by 0 bases and J by 1 base, with 12 bases between. CDR3 length equals 16 residues. This CDR3 is CAWSVGLAWNTGELFF. CDR3 sequence (DNA): TGTGCCTGGAGTGTTGGATTAGCCTGGAACACCGGGGAGCTGTTTTTT.

V is TRBV30 and J is TRBJ1-1; 7 bases are shared with TRBD1. The CDR3 runs to 14 residues. Per the germline V gene, CDR1 is GTSNPN and CDR2 is SVGIG (reference sequence). The V gene end was trimmed by 3 bases and the J gene end by 2 bases; junction bases not matched to a gene: 6. The CDR3 DNA sequence: TGTGCCTGGAGCCGGGGACAGCTAAACACTGAAGCTTTCTTT. As protein: CAWSRGQLNTEAFF.

The chain joins TRBV2 to TRBJ2-3, with TRBD2 matching 11 bases. The J segment lost 5 bases and the V segment lost 10 bases, leaving 8 bases of the junction unmatched. Germline CDR1 reads SNHLY; CDR2 reads FYNNEI. The CDR3 is 14 residues long. In DNA, the CDR3 is TGTGCCACCTTAGCGGGGGGGCCGGGAGATACGCAGTATTTT. It codes for CATLAGGPGDTQYF.

The chain uses TRBV14 and TRBJ1-2; D remains ambiguous. The V end lost 6 bases, the J end lost 6 bases, and 14 bases lay between the germline ends. Germline loops: CDR1 SGHDN, CDR2 FVKESK. The CDR3 consists of 13 residues. The CDR3 reads CASRGGAPHGYTF. For the CDR3, the DNA is TGTGCCAGCAGAGGCGGAGCCCCCCATGGCTACACCTTC.

The chain is built from TRBV7-3 and TRBJ2-3; 12 positions match TRBD2. Germline CDR1 SGHTA, CDR2 FQGTGA. The CDR3 is 15 amino acids. Unmatched junction bases numbered 9, after V lost 5 bases and J lost 9 bases. CDR3 sequence reads: CASSPRASGRGTQYF. CDR3 coding DNA: TGTGCCAGCAGCCCTCGGGCTAGCGGGAGGGGAACGCAGTATTTT.

The V and J genes are TRBV28 and TRBJ1-5; D uncertain. The germline V gene has CDR1 MDHEN and CDR2 SYDVKM. CDR3 length: 16 residues. V dropped 7 bases and J dropped 0 bases, with 16 bases sitting between them. The CDR3: CASTRADGASNQPQHF. CDR3 nucleotide sequence: TGTGCCAGCACCCGGGCGGACGGCGCTAGCAATCAGCCCCAGCATTTT.

This chain connects TRBV5-5 to TRBJ2-7; 7 positions match TRBD1. The V and J ends lost 4 bases and 3 bases, in that order; junction bases with no gene match: 13. CDR1 and CDR2 from the germline V gene are SGHKS and YYEKEE (reference sequence). The CDR3 runs 16 residues. CDR3 sequence: CASSPYPGTAIYEQYF. DNA of the CDR3: TGTGCCAGCAGCCCGTACCCCGGGACAGCTATCTACGAGCAGTACTTC.

The CDR3 here is CASSPAGTITYEQYF. Written as DNA, the CDR3 is TGCGCCAGCAGCCCGGCAGGGACAATCACCTACGAGCAGTACTTC. The chain couples TRBV5-1 to TRBJ2-7; the D gene is possibly TRBD1 (6 bases). CDR1 SGHRS and CDR2 YFSETQ come from the germline V gene. The CDR3 extends over 15 amino acids. V lost 4 bases and J lost 2, with 16 bases in between.